Sequencing of this T cell receptor (beta chain) was carried out in a study of shared clonotypes between healthy human individuals. Study as a whole: Aged between 18 and 49, the donors were a couple of women and three men.

Naive CD8 cells, CD45RO-negative and positively selected for CCR7, excluded terminally differentiated effector memory CD45RA+ cells. This CDR3 has 15 amino acids. Germline CDR1 LNHDA, CDR2 SQIVND (reference sequence). Trimming cost V 3 bases and J 0 bases; bases outside gene matches: 4. Clones were sequenced by immunoSEQ multiplex PCR, and TCRdb holds only the in-frame ones, with some missing. The data hold about 1,900,000 clones, with around 96% observed a single time. This clonotype was obtained from a man aged 18 to 29 in good health. The rearrangement uses TRBV19 and TRBJ1-2; 7 positions agree with TRBD1. The sample was naive CD8+ T cells sorted from blood. The CDR3 spells CASSIAGGANYGYTF. For the CDR3, the DNA is TGTGCCAGTAGTATCGCAGGGGGAGCTAACTATGGCTACACCTTC.